The TCR beta chain under discussion was sequenced for a study of CD8 T cells in cerebrospinal fluid in Alzheimer's disease. Whole-study findings and limits: In mild cognitive impairment or Alzheimer's disease, the biggest CSF clone made up more TCRs than in controls.

Live CSF cells were sorted with a live/dead marker for droplet-based sequencing. Profiling of CSF cells used 10X single-cell V(D)J plus 5' expression. TCRdb reworked the 10x single-cell sequencing reads into one entry per CDR3 protein, no DNA. This table lists under 800 distinct CDR3 sequences. This CDR3 contains 14 residues. Germline V gives CDR1 SNHLY, CDR2 FYNNEI. Notes on this clonotype: The antigen remains undetermined.

Material for sequencing was cerebrospinal fluid. The chain links TRBV2 to TRBJ2-2. This TCR came from a human donor with Alzheimer's disease. The CDR3 loop reads CASSTDHYTGELFF.